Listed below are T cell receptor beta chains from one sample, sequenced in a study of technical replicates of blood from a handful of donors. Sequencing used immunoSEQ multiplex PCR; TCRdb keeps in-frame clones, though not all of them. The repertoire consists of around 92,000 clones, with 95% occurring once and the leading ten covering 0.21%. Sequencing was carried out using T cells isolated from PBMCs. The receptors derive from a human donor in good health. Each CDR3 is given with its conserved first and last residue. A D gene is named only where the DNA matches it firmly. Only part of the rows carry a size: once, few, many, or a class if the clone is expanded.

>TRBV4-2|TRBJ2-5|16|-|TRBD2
TGTGCCAGCAGCCAAGGAGCGGGAGTGTACCAAGAGACCCAGTACTTC
CASSQGAGVYQETQYF
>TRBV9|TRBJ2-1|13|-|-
TGTGCCAGCAGTGAGACTAGCTACAATGAGCAGTTCTTC
CASSETSYNEQFF
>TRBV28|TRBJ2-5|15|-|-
TGTGCCAGCATCGATCCCGGACAGCGCGAGGAGACCCAGTACTTC
CASIDPGQREETQYF
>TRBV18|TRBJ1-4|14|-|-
TGTGCCAGCTCACCCCCGCACAGGGACGAAAAACTGTTTTTT
CASSPPHRDEKLFF
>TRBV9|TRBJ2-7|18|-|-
TGTGCCAGCAGCGTAGGCGCTGGACTCGGCTCGAACTCCTACGAGCAGTACTTC
CASSVGAGLGSNSYEQYF
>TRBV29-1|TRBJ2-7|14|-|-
TGCAGTGCTAATCGGGGTTCTTTGGACTACGAGCAGTACTTC
CSANRGSLDYEQYF
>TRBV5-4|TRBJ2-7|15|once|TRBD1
TGTGCCAGCAGCTTGGGTGGGACAGGGACGATTGAGCAGTACTTC
CASSLGGTGTIEQYF
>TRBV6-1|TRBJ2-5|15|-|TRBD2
TGTGCCAGCAGTCCCCTGGGGGAGGGCAAGGTGACCCAGTACTTC
CASSPLGEGKVTQYF
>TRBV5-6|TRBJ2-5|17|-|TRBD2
TGTGCCAGCAGCGTCCTAGCGGTGGGGATTCTGTACGAGACCCAGTACTTC
CASSVLAVGILYETQYF
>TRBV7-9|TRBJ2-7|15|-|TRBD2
TGTGCCAGCACCGAACGGGGGCTAGCGGGAGACGAGCAGTACTTC
CASTERGLAGDEQYF
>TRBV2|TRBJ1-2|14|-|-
TGTGCCAGCAGTGTACGGTCCCCCTTATATGGCTACACCTTC
CASSVRSPLYGYTF
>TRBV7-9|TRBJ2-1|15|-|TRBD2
TGTGCCAGCACCCCGACTAGCGGAACCTTAGATGAGCAGTTCTTC
CASTPTSGTLDEQFF
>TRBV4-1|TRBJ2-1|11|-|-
TGCGCCAGCAGCCAGAGCAATGAGCAGTTCTTC
CASSQSNEQFF
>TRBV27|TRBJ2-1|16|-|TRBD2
TGTGCCAGCAGTTTATATAATGGCGGGAGACACAATGAGCAGTTCTTC
CASSLYNGGRHNEQFF
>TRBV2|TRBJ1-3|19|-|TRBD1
TGTGCCAGCCATCAAAAATATCGGACAGGGGATAGCTCTGGAAACACCATATATTTT
CASHQKYRTGDSSGNTIYF
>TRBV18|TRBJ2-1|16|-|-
TGTGCCAGCTCACCGAGGACTATAAACTCCTACAATGAGCAGTTCTTC
CASSPRTINSYNEQFF
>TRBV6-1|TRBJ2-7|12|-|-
TGTGCCAGCAGTGAGGCCATCTACGAGCAGTACTTC
CASSEAIYEQYF
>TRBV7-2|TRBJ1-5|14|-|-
TGTGCCAGCAGCTTACTTCGAGAGAATCAGCCCCAGCATTTT
CASSLLRENQPQHF
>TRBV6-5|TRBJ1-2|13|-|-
TGTGCCAGCAGTGCTGTGGAGGGTAATGGCTACACCTTC
CASSAVEGNGYTF
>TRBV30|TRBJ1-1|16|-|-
TGTGCCTGGAGTGTACCCGGCCAGGGATTGAACACTGAAGCTTTCTTT
CAWSVPGQGLNTEAFF
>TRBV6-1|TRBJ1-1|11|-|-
TGTGCCAGCACTTCTCCCGTTCAAGCTTTCTTT
CASTSPVQAFF
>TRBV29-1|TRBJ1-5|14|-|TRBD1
TGCAGCGTTGGGACAGGGAGGATCAATCAGCCCCAGCATTTT
CSVGTGRINQPQHF
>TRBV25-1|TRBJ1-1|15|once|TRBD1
TGTGCCAGCAGTGCCTCAGACAGGGGAGGCACTGAAGCTTTCTTT
CASSASDRGGTEAFF
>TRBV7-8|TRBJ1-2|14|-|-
TGTGCCAGCAGCTTAACTACAGGGCTATTGGGCTACACCTTC
CASSLTTGLLGYTF
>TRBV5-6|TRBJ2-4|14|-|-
TGTGCCAGCAGCTTGGCCGGGAGCAAAAACATTCAGTACTTC
CASSLAGSKNIQYF
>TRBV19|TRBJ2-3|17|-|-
TGTGCCAGTAGTATGCTAGTCCGGAAGTGGAGCACAGATACGCAGTATTTT
CASSMLVRKWSTDTQYF
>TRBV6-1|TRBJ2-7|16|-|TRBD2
TGTGCCAGCAGTGAAGAGTCCTGGTCTAGCGGGAGAGAGCAGTACTTC
CASSEESWSSGREQYF
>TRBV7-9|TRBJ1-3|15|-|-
TGTGCCAGCAGCTTAGCATCAGGGTCTGGAAACACCATATATTTT
CASSLASGSGNTIYF
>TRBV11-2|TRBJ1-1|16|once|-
TGTGCCAGCAGCTTAGACATTGATTGGCAGAACACTGAAGCTTTCTTT
CASSLDIDWQNTEAFF
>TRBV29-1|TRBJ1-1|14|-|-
TGCAGCGTTGAATTAGGGGGAAGAGTAATTGAAGCTTTCTTT
CSVELGGRVIEAFF
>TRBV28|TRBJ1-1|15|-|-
TGTGCCAGCAGTTTATCGAGTGCAGGGAACACTGAAGCTTTCTTT
CASSLSSAGNTEAFF
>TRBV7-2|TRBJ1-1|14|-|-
TGTGCCAGCAGCCGCACCGCCAGGAACACTGAAGCTTTCTTT
CASSRTARNTEAFF
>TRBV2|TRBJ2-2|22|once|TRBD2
TGTGCCAGCAGTGACGAGATCCTTCTAGCGGAACGGAACACAGCGAACACCGGGGAGCTGTTTTTT
CASSDEILLAERNTANTGELFF
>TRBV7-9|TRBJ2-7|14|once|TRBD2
TGTGCCAGCAGCTTAGGGCGGGAGAGATACGAGCAGTACTTC
CASSLGRERYEQYF
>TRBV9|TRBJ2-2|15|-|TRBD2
TGTGCCAGCAGCGCAGGGACTAGAATCACCGGGGAGCTGTTTTTT
CASSAGTRITGELFF
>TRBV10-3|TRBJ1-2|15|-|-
TGTGCCATCAGTGCCGAACGAGTTACAGGGTATGGCTACACCTTC
CAISAERVTGYGYTF
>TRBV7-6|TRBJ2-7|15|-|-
TGTGCCAGCAGCTCAAGCCTCACAGGCTCCTACGAGCAGTACTTC
CASSSSLTGSYEQYF
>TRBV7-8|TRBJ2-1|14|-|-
TGTGCCAGCAGCTTTGGTCAGGGCGACAATGAGCAGTTCTTC
CASSFGQGDNEQFF
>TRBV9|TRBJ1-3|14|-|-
TGTGCCAGCAGCGTAGCTTCTAACGGAAACACCATATATTTT
CASSVASNGNTIYF
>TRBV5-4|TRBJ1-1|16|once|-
TGTGCCAGCAGCCGGACGGAGGCCATTTCGAACACTGAAGCTTTCTTT
CASSRTEAISNTEAFF
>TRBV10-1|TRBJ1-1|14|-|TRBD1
TGCGCCAGCAAAGAAGGACAGGGGTCGTCTGAAGCTTTCTTT
CASKEGQGSSEAFF
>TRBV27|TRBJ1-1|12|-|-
TGTGCCAGCAGGCATCGGGGCACTGAAGCTTTCTTT
CASRHRGTEAFF
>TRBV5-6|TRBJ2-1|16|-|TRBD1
TGTGCCAGCAGCTTTTTCGATAAATACAGGGGGAATGAGCAGTTCTTC
CASSFFDKYRGNEQFF
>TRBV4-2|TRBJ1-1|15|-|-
TGTGCCAGCAGCTCGTTTTGGGCCATGGGCACTGAAGCTTTCTTT
CASSSFWAMGTEAFF
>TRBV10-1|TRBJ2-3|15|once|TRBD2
TGCGCCAGCAGTGAGTCGACCCCTAGCGGGGGTACGCAGTATTTT
CASSESTPSGGTQYF
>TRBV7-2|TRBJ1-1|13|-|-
TGTGCCAGCAGCATCTCTAGGAACACTGAAGCTTTCTTT
CASSISRNTEAFF
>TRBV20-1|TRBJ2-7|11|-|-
TGCAGTGCTAGCAATTCCTACGAGCAGTACTTC
CSASNSYEQYF
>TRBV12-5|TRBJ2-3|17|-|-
TGTGCTAGTGGTCTTATCCGAACAGGGTCCTACACAGATACGCAGTATTTT
CASGLIRTGSYTDTQYF
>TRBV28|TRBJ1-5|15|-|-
TGTGCCAGCAGTATACTAAAGGACAGATATCAGCCCCAGCATTTT
CASSILKDRYQPQHF
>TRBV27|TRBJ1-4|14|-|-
TGTGCCAGCAGTTTGGGGCAGACTAATGAAAAACTGTTTTTT
CASSLGQTNEKLFF
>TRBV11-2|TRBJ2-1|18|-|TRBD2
TGTGCCAGCAGCTTCAAAACTAGCGGGAGGAGCTCCTACAATGAGCAGTTCTTC
CASSFKTSGRSSYNEQFF
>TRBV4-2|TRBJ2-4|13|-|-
TGTGCCAGCAGAGGGACTGAGAAAAACATTCAGTACTTC
CASRGTEKNIQYF
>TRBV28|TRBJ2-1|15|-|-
TGTGCCAGCAGTTTAGGCGGGATCCAATACAATGAGCAGTTCTTC
CASSLGGIQYNEQFF
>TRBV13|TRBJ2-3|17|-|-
TGTGCCAGCAGCTTAGGGGAGGGCGCTGGGGCCACAGATACGCAGTATTTT
CASSLGEGAGATDTQYF
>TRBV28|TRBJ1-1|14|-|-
TGTGCCAGCAGTTCCCATTCGGGTAACACTGAAGCTTTCTTT
CASSSHSGNTEAFF
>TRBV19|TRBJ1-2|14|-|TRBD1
TGTGCCAGTAGGCAGAGGGACAGGTTTTATGGCTACACCTTC
CASRQRDRFYGYTF
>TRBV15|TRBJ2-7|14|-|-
TGTGCCACCAGCAGAGAACCGGGAGTGGACGAGCAGTACTTC
CATSREPGVDEQYF
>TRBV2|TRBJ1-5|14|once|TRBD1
TGTGCCAGCAGTACAGGGGGCGCGATTCAGCCCCAGCATTTT
CASSTGGAIQPQHF
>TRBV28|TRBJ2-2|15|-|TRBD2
TGTGCCAGCAGTTTAATGGCCCTAGCGGCTGGGGAGCTGTTTTTT
CASSLMALAAGELFF